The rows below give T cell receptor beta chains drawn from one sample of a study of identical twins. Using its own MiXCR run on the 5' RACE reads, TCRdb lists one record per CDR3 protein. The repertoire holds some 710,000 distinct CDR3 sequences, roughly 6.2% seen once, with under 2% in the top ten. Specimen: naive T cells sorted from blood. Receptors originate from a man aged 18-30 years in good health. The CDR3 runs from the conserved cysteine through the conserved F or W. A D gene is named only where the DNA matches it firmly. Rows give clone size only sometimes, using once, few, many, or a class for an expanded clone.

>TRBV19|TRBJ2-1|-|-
CASSIGGRIQYEQFF
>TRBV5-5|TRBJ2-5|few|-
CASSLVGSLQETQYF
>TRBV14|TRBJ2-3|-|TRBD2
CASSQIVSGRDTQYF
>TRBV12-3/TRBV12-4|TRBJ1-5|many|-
CASSLGGAPNQPQHF
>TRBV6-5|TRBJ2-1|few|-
CASSSPVREQFF
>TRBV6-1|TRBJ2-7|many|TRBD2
CASSTASGEGYEQYF
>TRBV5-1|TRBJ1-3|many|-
CASSDGAGPGNTIYF
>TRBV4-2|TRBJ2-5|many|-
CASSLGEFQETQYF
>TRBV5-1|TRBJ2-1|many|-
CASSPRDLGSNEQFF
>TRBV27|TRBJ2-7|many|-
CASRAGLNYEQYF
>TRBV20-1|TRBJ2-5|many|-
CSAPQETQYF
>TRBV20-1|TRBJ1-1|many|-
CSAESLRKLF
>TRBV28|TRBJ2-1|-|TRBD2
CASTDGLADYNEQFF
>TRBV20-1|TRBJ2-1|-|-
CSARGGVYTEQFF